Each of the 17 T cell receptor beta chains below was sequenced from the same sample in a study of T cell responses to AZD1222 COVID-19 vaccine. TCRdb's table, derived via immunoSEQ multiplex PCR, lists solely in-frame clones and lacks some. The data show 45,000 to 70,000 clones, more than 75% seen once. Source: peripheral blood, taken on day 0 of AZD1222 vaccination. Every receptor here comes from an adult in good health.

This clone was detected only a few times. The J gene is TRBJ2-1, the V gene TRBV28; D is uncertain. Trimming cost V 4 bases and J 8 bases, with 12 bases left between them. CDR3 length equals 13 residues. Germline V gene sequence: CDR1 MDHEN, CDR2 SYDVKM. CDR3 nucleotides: TGTGCCAGCAGTTCCCACAGTAGAGATGAGCAGTTCTTC. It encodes CASSSHSRDEQFF.

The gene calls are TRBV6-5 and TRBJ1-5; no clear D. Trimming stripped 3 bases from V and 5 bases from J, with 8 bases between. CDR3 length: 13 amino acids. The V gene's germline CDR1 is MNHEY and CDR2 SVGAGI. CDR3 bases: TGTGCCAGCAGTTATCTTGGGGATCAGCCCCAGCATTTT. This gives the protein CASSYLGDQPQHF.

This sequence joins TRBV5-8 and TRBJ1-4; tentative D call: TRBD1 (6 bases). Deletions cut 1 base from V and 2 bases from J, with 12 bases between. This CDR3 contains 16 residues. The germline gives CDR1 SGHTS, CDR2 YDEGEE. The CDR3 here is CASSLYQGLTNEKLFF. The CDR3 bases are TGTGCCAGCAGCTTGTACCAGGGGCTCACTAATGAAAAACTGTTTTTT.

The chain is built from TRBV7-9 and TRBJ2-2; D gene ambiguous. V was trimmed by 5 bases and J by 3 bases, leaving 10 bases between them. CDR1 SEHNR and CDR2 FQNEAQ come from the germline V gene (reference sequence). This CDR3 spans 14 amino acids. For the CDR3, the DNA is TGTGCCAGCAGCCTCCTGAGCGACACCGGGGAGCTGTTTTTT. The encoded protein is CASSLLSDTGELFF. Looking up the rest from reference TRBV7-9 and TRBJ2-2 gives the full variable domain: DTGVSQNPRHKITKRGQNVTFRCDPISEHNRLYWYRQTLGQGPEFLTYFQNEAQLEKSRLLSDRFSAERPKGSFSTLEIQRTEQGDSAMYLCASSLLSDTGELFFGEGSRLTVL.

This CDR3 reads CASSYSTEQFF. The CDR3 DNA follows: TGTGCCAGCAGTTACTCGACCGAGCAGTTCTTC. The V and J genes are TRBV6-5 and TRBJ2-1, with D uncertain. V was shortened by 0 bases and J by 10 bases, with 4 bases between the two germline ends. This CDR3 has 11 amino acids. From germline, CDR1 is MNHEY and CDR2 SVGAGI.

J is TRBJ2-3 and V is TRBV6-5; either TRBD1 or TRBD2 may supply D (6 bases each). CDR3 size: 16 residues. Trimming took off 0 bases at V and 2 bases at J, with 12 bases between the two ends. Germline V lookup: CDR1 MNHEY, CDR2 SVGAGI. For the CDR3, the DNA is TGTGCCAGCAGTTACTCAGACGGGGGCGACACAGATACGCAGTATTTT. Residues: CASSYSDGGDTDTQYF.

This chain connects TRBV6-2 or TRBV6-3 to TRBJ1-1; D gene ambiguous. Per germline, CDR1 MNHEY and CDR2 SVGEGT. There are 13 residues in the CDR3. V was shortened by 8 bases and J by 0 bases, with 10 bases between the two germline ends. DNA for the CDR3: TGTGCCAGCCGTTTTGGCCTGAACACTGAAGCTTTCTTT. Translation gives CASRFGLNTEAFF.

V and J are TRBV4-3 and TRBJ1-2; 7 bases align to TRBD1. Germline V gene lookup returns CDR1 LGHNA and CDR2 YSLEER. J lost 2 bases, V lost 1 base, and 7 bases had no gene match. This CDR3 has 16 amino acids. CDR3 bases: TGCGCCAGCAGCCAAGGAACAGGGGATACCAACTATGGCTACACCTTC. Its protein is CASSQGTGDTNYGYTF.

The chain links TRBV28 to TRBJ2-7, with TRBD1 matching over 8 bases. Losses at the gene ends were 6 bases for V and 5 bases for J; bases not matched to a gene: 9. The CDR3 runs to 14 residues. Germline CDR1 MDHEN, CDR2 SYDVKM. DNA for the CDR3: TGTGCCAGCAGGCCGGGACAGGTGGGCCACGAGCAGTACTTC. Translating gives CASRPGQVGHEQYF.

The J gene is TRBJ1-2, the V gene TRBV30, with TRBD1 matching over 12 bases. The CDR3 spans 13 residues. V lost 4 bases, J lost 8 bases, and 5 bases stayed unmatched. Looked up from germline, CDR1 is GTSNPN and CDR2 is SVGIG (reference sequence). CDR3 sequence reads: CAWTSGTGGGYTF. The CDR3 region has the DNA TGTGCCTGGACCTCCGGGACAGGGGGCGGCTACACCTTC.

CDR3 loop: CASSQDDHNYGYTF. Here the CDR3 DNA reads TGTGCCAGCAGCCAAGACGACCATAACTATGGCTACACCTTC. V gene TRBV3-1 (or the pseudogene TRBV3-2) combines with J gene TRBJ1-2, with no clear D. The CDR3 extends over 14 amino acids. V gave up 0 bases and J gave up 1 base, with 6 bases separating them. Looked up from germline, CDR1 is LGHDT and CDR2 is YNNKEL (reference sequence).

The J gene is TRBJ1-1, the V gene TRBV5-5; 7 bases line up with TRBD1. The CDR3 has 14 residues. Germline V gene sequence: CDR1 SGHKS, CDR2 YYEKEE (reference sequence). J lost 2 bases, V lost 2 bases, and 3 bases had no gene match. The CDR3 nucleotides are TGTGCCAGCAGCTTCGACAGGGTAAACACTGAAGCTTTCTTT. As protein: CASSFDRVNTEAFF. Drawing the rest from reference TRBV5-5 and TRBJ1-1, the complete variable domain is DAGVTQSPTHLIKTRGQQVTLRCSPISGHKSVSWYQQVLGQGPQFIFQYYEKEERGRGNFPDRFSARQFPNYSSELNVNALLLGDSALYLCASSFDRVNTEAFFGQGTRLTVV.

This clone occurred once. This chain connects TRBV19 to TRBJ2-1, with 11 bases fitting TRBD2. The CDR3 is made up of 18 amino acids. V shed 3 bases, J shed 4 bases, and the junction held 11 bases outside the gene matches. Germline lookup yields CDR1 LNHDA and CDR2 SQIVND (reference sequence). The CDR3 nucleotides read TGTGCCAGTAGTATCTTTCCGACTAGCGGGACATCGTACAATGAGCAGTTCTTC. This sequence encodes CASSIFPTSGTSYNEQFF.

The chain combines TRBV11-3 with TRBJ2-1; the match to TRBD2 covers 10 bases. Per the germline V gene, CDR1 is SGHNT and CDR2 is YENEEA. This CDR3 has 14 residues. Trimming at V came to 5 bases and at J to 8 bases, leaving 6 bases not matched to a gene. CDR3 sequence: CASSQLAGRDEQFF. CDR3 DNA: TGTGCCAGCAGCCAACTAGCGGGACGCGATGAGCAGTTCTTC.

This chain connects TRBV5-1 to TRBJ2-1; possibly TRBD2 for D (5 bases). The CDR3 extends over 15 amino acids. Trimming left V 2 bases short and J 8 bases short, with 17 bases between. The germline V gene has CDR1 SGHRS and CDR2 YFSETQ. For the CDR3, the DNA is TGCGCCAGCAGCTTATGGTTCGGGGTTGGTGATGAGCAGTTCTTC. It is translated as CASSLWFGVGDEQFF. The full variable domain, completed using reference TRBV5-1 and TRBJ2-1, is KAGVTQTPRYLIKTRGQQVTLSCSPISGHRSVSWYQQTPGQGLQFLFEYFSETQRNKGNFPGRFSGRQFSNSRSEMNVSTLELGDSALYLCASSLWFGVGDEQFFGPGTRLTVL.

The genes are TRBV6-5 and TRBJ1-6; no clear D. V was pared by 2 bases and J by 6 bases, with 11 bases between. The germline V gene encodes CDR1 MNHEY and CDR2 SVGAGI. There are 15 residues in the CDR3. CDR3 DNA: TGTGCCAGCAGTTACGACCACGGGCCTAATTCACCCCTCCACTTT. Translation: CASSYDHGPNSPLHF.

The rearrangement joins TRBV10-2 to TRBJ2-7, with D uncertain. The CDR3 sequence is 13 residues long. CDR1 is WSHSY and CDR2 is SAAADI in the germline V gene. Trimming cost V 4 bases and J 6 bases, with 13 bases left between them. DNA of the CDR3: TGCGCCAGCAGTGGGACCGCGGTGGGCGAGCAGTACTTC. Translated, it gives CASSGTAVGEQYF.